This entry lists 25 T cell receptor beta chains sequenced from one sample in a study of response to subunit inactivated influenza vaccine. Via MiXCR, TCRdb re-called the RT-PCR reads, giving one row per CDR3 protein. The sample has about 780,000 distinct CDR3 sequences; 15% to 20% are singletons. The sample here was PBMCs from blood, taken about 5 days after vaccination. The receptor set was obtained from a man in his fifties or sixties who received an inactivated influenza vaccine.

Many counts were recorded for this clonotype. CDR3 bases: TGCAGTGCTAGAGATCTTTATAGGGGGCAGTACGAGCAGTACTTC. Translating gives CSARDLYRGQYEQYF. The chain couples TRBV20-1 to TRBJ2-7; 7 bases align to TRBD1. Trimming removed 0 bases from V and 4 bases from J; junction bases left unmatched: 9. The germline gives CDR1 DFQATT, CDR2 SNEGSKA (reference sequence). This CDR3 region has 15 residues.

This clonotype was seen only a few times. The chain combines TRBV20-1 with TRBJ2-1; D is tentatively TRBD1 or TRBD2 (5 bases each). Germline-derived CDR1 and CDR2 are DFQATT and SNEGSKA (reference sequence). The CDR3 extends over 15 amino acids. V lost 5 bases and J 6 bases, leaving 20 bases between the germline ends. CDR3 nucleotides: TGCAGTGCTCGGGACGGCCTCGTTCAGGGCAATGAGCAGTTCTTC. Its translation is CSARDGLVQGNEQFF.

The chain links TRBV6-2 or TRBV6-3 to TRBJ2-1; 10 bases are a match to TRBD1. V trimming: 6 bases; J trimming: 7 bases; junction bases outside the gene matches: 6. Germline V lookup: CDR1 MNHEY, CDR2 SVGEGT. This CDR3 region has 14 residues. CDR3 in amino acids: CASRSGTGANEQFF. CDR3 bases: TGTGCCAGCAGGTCCGGGACAGGGGCAAATGAGCAGTTCTTC.

J is TRBJ2-5 and V is TRBV7-2, with TRBD1 identical over 8 bases. Looked up from germline, CDR1 is SGHTA and CDR2 is FQGNSA. The CDR3 sequence is 17 residues long. The trim removed 5 bases at V and 2 bases at J, leaving 13 bases unmatched. The CDR3 sequence: CASSPKRRQGWQETQYF. The CDR3 nucleotides are TGTGCCAGCAGCCCGAAAAGAAGACAGGGGTGGCAAGAGACCCAGTACTTC.

This clonotype was found a few times. This rearrangement joins TRBV20-1 to TRBJ1-3, with unresolved D. The CDR3 is 14 residues long. The germline V gene encodes CDR1 DFQATT and CDR2 SNEGSKA (reference sequence). The V end lost 3 bases, the J end lost 1 base, and 10 bases lay between the germline ends. The CDR3 loop reads CSARPRHSGNTIYF. CDR3 DNA sequence: TGCAGTGCTAGGCCCAGACATTCTGGAAACACCATATATTTT.

This clonotype has ten or more counts. J is TRBJ2-1 and V is TRBV5-1; D is perhaps TRBD1 (6 bases). Germline V gene sequence: CDR1 SGHRS, CDR2 YFSETQ. This CDR3 region has 13 residues. V lost 2 bases and J lost 8, with 11 bases in between. CDR3 sequence reads: CASSFRGGDEQFF. The CDR3 DNA is TGCGCCAGCAGCTTCAGGGGTGGCGATGAGCAGTTCTTC.

The rearrangement uses TRBV3-1 and TRBJ1-1, with TRBD1 identical over 7 bases. Germline loops: CDR1 LGHDT, CDR2 YNNKEL (reference sequence). Trimming took 1 base from V and 0 from J; bases not matched to a gene: 8. The CDR3 has 17 amino acids. The CDR3 DNA sequence: TGTGCCAGCAGCCAAGGGAGGGGGCTCCCTATGAACACTGAAGCTTTCTTT. Protein: CASSQGRGLPMNTEAFF. Complete variable domain (other parts from reference TRBV3-1 and TRBJ1-1): DTAVSQTPKYLVTQMGNDKSIKCEQNLGHDTMYWYKQDSKKFLKIMFSYNNKELIINETVPNRFSPKSPDKAHLNLHINSLELGDSAVYFCASSQGRGLPMNTEAFFGQGTRLTVV.

The rearrangement joins TRBV12-3 or TRBV12-4 to TRBJ2-7; a possible D gene is TRBD2 (5 bases). The CDR3 covers 14 residues. V lost 6 bases and J lost 2, with 14 bases in between. CDR3 residues: CASSPWRSAYEQYF. In DNA form, the CDR3 reads TGTGCCAGCAGCCCGTGGAGGTCGGCCTACGAGCAGTACTTC.

This clonotype has at least ten counts. The V call is TRBV6-1, the J call TRBJ1-1; D ambiguous. CDR3 size: 15 residues. Trimming left V 1 base short and J 4 bases short, with 13 bases between. Germline CDR1 and CDR2: MNHNS and SASEGT. The CDR3 sequence: CASSEEEGAGTEAFF. As DNA, the CDR3 is TGTGCCAGCAGTGAAGAGGAGGGCGCAGGCACTGAAGCTTTCTTT.

V gene TRBV6-1 combines with J gene TRBJ2-7, with 11 bases fitting TRBD2. CDR1 is MNHNS, CDR2 SASEGT, per germline. The CDR3 has 15 residues. V lost 6 bases to trimming and J lost 4 bases; unmatched junction nucleotides: 8. The CDR3 coding sequence is TGTGCCAGCAGGCAACCCGGACTAGCGGGTTACGAGCAGTACTTC. It encodes CASRQPGLAGYEQYF.

This clonotype turned up a few times. J is TRBJ2-1 and V is TRBV7-9, with 11 bases identical to TRBD2. V shed 6 bases and J 6 bases; nucleotides not matched to a gene: 7. The CDR3 has 15 amino acids. The V gene's germline CDR1 is SEHNR and CDR2 FQNEAQ (reference sequence). Here the CDR3 reads CASRSTSGSSNEQFF. Written as DNA, the CDR3 is TGTGCCAGCAGATCAACTAGCGGGAGTAGCAATGAGCAGTTCTTC.

This clonotype came up a few times. The chain employs TRBV29-1 and TRBJ2-3; 7 bases align to TRBD1. The length of the CDR3 is 12 residues. Trimming removed 2 bases from V and 14 bases from J; junction bases left unmatched: 10. Germline V gene lookup returns CDR1 SQVTM and CDR2 ANQGSEA. The CDR3 reads CSVELQGPTVYF. CDR3 coding DNA: TGCAGCGTTGAATTACAGGGGCCGACCGTGTATTTT.

Many counts were recorded for this clonotype. The chain carries TRBV29-1 and TRBJ2-7; a weak D match, TRBD2 (6 bases). This CDR3 is 13 amino acids long. V was trimmed by 7 bases and J by 0 bases, leaving 13 bases between them. CDR1 and CDR2 (germline): SQVTM, ANQGSEA. The CDR3 nucleotides read TGCAGCGCGCGGGAAACGGTCTCCTACGAGCAGTACTTC. Translating it yields CSARETVSYEQYF.

V and J are TRBV7-2 and TRBJ2-7; D uncertain. Germline CDR1 reads SGHTA; CDR2 reads FQGNSA. Trimming left V 2 bases short and J 0 bases short, with 20 bases between. The CDR3 runs 18 residues. Here the CDR3 reads CASSLTVLTTPSSYEQYF. CDR3 sequence (DNA): TGTGCCAGCAGCTTAACGGTTCTAACTACACCGAGCTCCTACGAGCAGTACTTC. Variable domain in full (rest from reference TRBV7-2 and TRBJ2-7): GAGVSQSPSNKVTEKGKDVELRCDPISGHTALYWYRQSLGQGLEFLIYFQGNSAPDKSGLPSDRFSAERTGGSVSTLTIQRTQQEDSAVYLCASSLTVLTTPSSYEQYFGPGTRLTVT.

The gene calls are TRBV2 and TRBJ1-4; the D is unclear. The germline V gene encodes CDR1 SNHLY and CDR2 FYNNEI. Trimming removed 4 bases at V and 8 bases at J, with 11 bases between. The CDR3 is made up of 13 amino acids. The CDR3 DNA reads as TGTGCCAGCAGTGCCGGGCCCAACGAAAAACTGTTTTTT. Protein sequence: CASSAGPNEKLFF.

For the CDR3, the DNA is TGTGCCAGCAGCTTAGTTCCGACAGGGGGCGAGACCCAGTACTTC. This gives the protein CASSLVPTGGETQYF. The chain joins TRBV11-2 to TRBJ2-5; TRBD1 aligns across 10 bases. This CDR3 region has 15 residues. Germline V gives CDR1 SGHAT, CDR2 FQNNGV. J lost 5 bases, V lost 1 base, and 4 bases had no gene match.

The table lists this clonotype with many counts. The V and J genes are TRBV12-3 or TRBV12-4 and TRBJ1-1, with D uncertain. The CDR3 consists of 14 residues. V lost 5 bases and J 7 bases, leaving 17 bases between the germline ends. The CDR3 sequence is CASSPSPRTGEAFF. For the CDR3, the DNA is TGTGCCAGCAGTCCATCCCCGAGGACGGGTGAAGCTTTCTTT.

Only a few counts were recorded for this clonotype. The CDR3: CSAAKLTGANVLTF. The CDR3 DNA reads as TGCAGTGCGGCCAAGCTTACTGGGGCCAACGTCCTGACTTTC. The gene calls are TRBV20-1 and TRBJ2-6; D is undetermined. The CDR3 spans 14 residues. From germline, CDR1 is DFQATT and CDR2 SNEGSKA (reference sequence). V lost 6 bases and J 2 bases, leaving 11 bases between the germline ends.

This clonotype turned up a few times. The genes are TRBV12-3 or TRBV12-4 and TRBJ2-4; 8 positions agree with TRBD2. Trimming removed 5 bases from V and 0 bases from J; junction bases left unmatched: 6. This CDR3 comprises 16 residues. The CDR3 DNA is TGTGCCAGCAGTCCCGGGGGGGCCCTAGCCAAAAACATTCAGTACTTC. Encoded protein: CASSPGGALAKNIQYF.

J is TRBJ1-3 and V is TRBV5-1; TRBD1 agrees at 7 bases. Trimming removed 4 bases from V and 0 bases from J; junction bases left unmatched: 10. CDR1 is SGHRS, CDR2 YFSETQ, per germline. The CDR3 runs 17 residues. The CDR3 loop is CASSPQDRTLSGNTIYF. In nucleotides, the CDR3 is TGCGCCAGCAGCCCCCAGGACAGGACACTCTCTGGAAACACCATATATTTT.

The rearrangement links TRBV30 to TRBJ2-1, with 9 bases lining up with TRBD2. Germline CDR1 is GTSNPN and CDR2 is SVGIG (reference sequence). V was clipped by 0 bases and J by 5 bases; unmatched bases: 5. The CDR3 extends over 15 amino acids. CDR3 nucleotide sequence: TGTGCCTGGAGTGTATTAGGACTAGCGCACAATGAGCAGTTCTTC. Translation: CAWSVLGLAHNEQFF.

Note on this clonotype: At one of its ends the junction is not consistent with the germline gene, which may arise from a read error. CDR3 nucleotide sequence: TGCAGCGCTAAACAAGGGGGGGGTAGCACAGATACGCAGTATTTT. Its translation is CSAKQGGGSTDTQYF. The chain joins TRBV20-1 to TRBJ2-3; D is possibly TRBD2 (7 bases). CDR3 length: 15 residues. Germline CDR1 and CDR2: DFQATT and SNEGSKA (reference sequence).

This rearrangement joins TRBV6-1 to TRBJ1-6, with D uncertain. V dropped 0 bases and J dropped 6 bases, with 6 bases sitting between them. The CDR3 sequence is 14 residues long. Germline assignment: CDR1 MNHNS and CDR2 SASEGT. The CDR3 region has the DNA TGTGCCAGCAGTGAAGCAGACCTTAATTCACCCCTCCACTTT. Its translation: CASSEADLNSPLHF.

This clonotype was observed at least ten times. This rearrangement joins TRBV20-1 to TRBJ2-7; 7 nucleotides align to TRBD1. The CDR3 has 12 residues. Trimming removed 6 bases from V and 2 bases from J; junction bases left unmatched: 4. From germline, CDR1 is DFQATT and CDR2 SNEGSKA (reference sequence). CDR3 protein: CSARTGTYEQYF. The CDR3 bases are TGCAGTGCCAGGACAGGAACCTACGAGCAGTACTTC.

This chain joins TRBV28 and TRBJ1-6; the D gene is possibly TRBD1 (5 bases). This CDR3 is 16 amino acids long. The germline V gene encodes CDR1 MDHEN and CDR2 SYDVKM. V lost 5 bases and J 9 bases, leaving 20 bases between the germline ends. In DNA form, the CDR3 reads TGTGCCAGCAGTCCACTTCCCGGGACCTTGGGTTCACCCCTCCACTTT. It is translated as CASSPLPGTLGSPLHF.